A single sample gave rise to the 5 T cell receptor beta chains below, sequenced in a study of OX40 agonist ivuxolimab in advanced cancers. The protocol was immunoSEQ multiplex PCR, while the TCRdb copy is restricted to in-frame clones and leaves out a portion. The repertoire holds approximately 90,000 clones, 70% to 90% seen once, with 0.25% to 0.35% in the top ten. This specimen was CD4+ or CD8+ T cells sorted from blood, taken in a trial of the OX40 agonist ivuxolimab. These receptors were obtained from an adult with an advanced solid tumor such as melanoma, head and neck, liver or kidney cancer.

This clone showed up just once. The rearrangement uses TRBV5-1 and TRBJ2-3; TRBD2 is a possible D gene (5 bases). Trimming removed 4 bases at V and 2 bases at J, with 11 bases between. Germline lookup yields CDR1 SGHRS and CDR2 YFSETQ. This CDR3 comprises 14 residues. CDR3 region: CASSGYDYTDTQYF. CDR3 coding DNA: TGCGCCAGCAGCGGATATGACTACACAGATACGCAGTATTTT. Based on the CDR3 plus reference TRBV5-1 and TRBJ2-3, the full variable domain is KAGVTQTPRYLIKTRGQQVTLSCSPISGHRSVSWYQQTPGQGLQFLFEYFSETQRNKGNFPGRFSGRQFSNSRSEMNVSTLELGDSALYLCASSGYDYTDTQYFGPGTRLTVL.

The rearrangement uses TRBV7-2 and TRBJ2-1; the D is unclear. Trimming removed 3 bases from V and 8 bases from J, with 17 bases in between. The CDR3 is 15 amino acids. CDR1 is SGHTA, CDR2 FQGNSA, per germline. CDR3 loop: CASSFKGGAGYEQFF. DNA of the CDR3: TGTGCCAGCAGCTTCAAGGGCGGTGCAGGCTATGAGCAGTTCTTC.

The chain joins TRBV7-9 to TRBJ1-4, with 10 bases identical to TRBD1. J lost 5 bases, V lost 5 bases, and 11 bases had no gene match. CDR3 size: 17 residues. The germline V gene has CDR1 SEHNR and CDR2 FQNEAQ (reference sequence). CDR3 region: CASSATDRGKGNEKLFF. The CDR3 DNA reads as TGTGCCAGCAGCGCCACGGACAGGGGGAAAGGGAATGAAAAACTGTTTTTT. Combining the CDR3 with reference TRBV7-9 and TRBJ1-4 gives the whole variable domain DTGVSQNPRHKITKRGQNVTFRCDPISEHNRLYWYRQTLGQGPEFLTYFQNEAQLEKSRLLSDRFSAERPKGSFSTLEIQRTEQGDSAMYLCASSATDRGKGNEKLFFGSGTQLSVL.

This chain links TRBV4-1 with TRBJ1-4; the match to TRBD1 covers 9 bases. J was trimmed by 8 bases and V by 3 bases; bases with no gene match: 7. Germline assignment: CDR1 MGHRA and CDR2 YSYEKL. The CDR3 spans 15 residues. The CDR3 sequence: CASSQGGQGNEKLFF. In nucleotides, the CDR3 is TGCGCCAGCAGCCAGGGGGGACAGGGTAACGAAAAACTGTTTTTT.

The rearrangement joins TRBV5-4 to TRBJ1-3, with no clear D. This CDR3 is built from 15 residues. Between the trimmed V and J ends, which lost 0 bases and 0 bases, there was a span of 7 bases. CDR1 is SGHNT, CDR2 YYREEE, per germline (reference sequence). CDR3 in DNA: TGTGCCAGCAGCTTGGACGGTTTCTCTGGAAACACCATATATTTT. Translated: CASSLDGFSGNTIYF.